A single sample gave rise to the 8 T cell receptor beta chains below, sequenced in a study of cytomegalovirus exposure and HLA in healthy donors. Sequencing used immunoSEQ multiplex PCR; TCRdb keeps in-frame clones, though not all of them. The table records about 120,000 clones, about 85% of them present only once. Sequencing input: PBMCs. Receptors were obtained from a woman in her 30s in good health and CMV-seronegative.

The rearrangement joins TRBV9 to TRBJ2-7; TRBD2 might be the D (5 bases). Germline CDR1 SGDLS, CDR2 YYNGEE. V lost 0 bases to trimming and J lost 3 bases, with 13 bases between them. This CDR3 spans 15 amino acids. CDR3 amino acids: CASSVGTGKNYEQYF. The CDR3 DNA reads as TGTGCCAGCAGCGTAGGGACGGGGAAAAACTACGAGCAGTACTTC.

The chain links TRBV30 to TRBJ2-3; D is unclear. Trimming pared 5 bases from V and 1 base from J, leaving 16 bases between. Germline-derived CDR1 and CDR2 are GTSNPN and SVGIG (reference sequence). The CDR3 is 15 residues long. The CDR3 here is CAWGSGPRGTDTQYF. CDR3 nucleotide sequence: TGTGCCTGGGGCTCGGGTCCCCGAGGCACAGATACGCAGTATTTT.

V usage is TRBV27 and J usage is TRBJ2-1, with no clear D. The length of the CDR3 is 14 residues. Germline CDR1 is MNHEY and CDR2 is SMNVEV (reference sequence). The ends were cut back, 0 bases at V and 2 bases at J, with 5 bases in the middle. For the CDR3, the DNA is TGTGCCAGCAGTTTATCGCAGGCCTACAATGAGCAGTTCTTC. Its translation is CASSLSQAYNEQFF.

This chain connects TRBV30 to TRBJ1-2; unclear D gene. V lost 2 bases, J lost 5 bases, and 12 bases lay in between. The V gene's germline CDR1 is GTSNPN and CDR2 SVGIG (reference sequence). CDR3 length: 13 residues. The CDR3 nucleotides read TGTGCCTGGAGTAATGAGGGTTGGTATGGCTACACCTTC. Protein product: CAWSNEGWYGYTF.

The V gene is TRBV7-8, the J gene TRBJ2-2; 8 positions match TRBD2. The V segment lost 0 bases and the J segment 2 bases; nucleotides outside the gene matches: 2. The CDR3 loop spans 16 amino acids. Per germline, CDR1 SGHVS and CDR2 FQNEAQ. The CDR3 loop is CASSLARGANTGELFF. The CDR3 bases are TGTGCCAGCAGCTTAGCGCGGGGGGCAAACACCGGGGAGCTGTTTTTT.

In its sample, this clone was seen once. This chain joins TRBV9 and TRBJ1-1, with a weak D call TRBD1 (6 bases). This CDR3 region has 14 residues. Germline CDR1 and CDR2: SGDLS and YYNGEE. V gave up 0 bases and J gave up 10 bases, with 16 bases separating them. Here the CDR3 reads CASSVEDSGPGAFF. The CDR3 nucleotides are TGTGCCAGCAGCGTAGAGGACAGCGGCCCCGGAGCTTTCTTT. Full variable domain (rest looked up from reference TRBV9 and TRBJ1-1): DSGVTQTPKHLITATGQRVTLRCSPRSGDLSVYWYQQSLDQGLQFLIQYYNGEERAKGNILERFSAQQFPDLHSELNLSSLELGDSALYFCASSVEDSGPGAFFGQGTRLTVV.

The chain recombines TRBV18 with TRBJ1-2; D call uncertain. The CDR3 loop spans 12 amino acids. Germline V gene data show CDR1 as KGHSH and CDR2 as LQKENI. V was pared by 3 bases and J by 4 bases, with 6 bases between. The CDR3 here is CASSPESYGYTF. CDR3 DNA: TGTGCCAGCTCACCCGAGAGCTATGGCTACACCTTC.

V is TRBV30 and J is TRBJ1-5; the D is unclear. V lost 1 base to trimming and J lost 2 bases, with 6 bases between them. Per the germline V gene, CDR1 is GTSNPN and CDR2 is SVGIG (reference sequence). CDR3 length: 13 amino acids. CDR3 in DNA: TGTGCCTGGAGTGCAGAGGGCAATCAGCCCCAGCATTTT. This sequence encodes CAWSAEGNQPQHF.